What follows are 30 T cell receptor beta chains derived from one specimen sequenced in a study of T-cell memory formation after mild COVID-19. TCRdb independently ran MiXCR on the 5' RACE reads; one entry per CDR3 protein. The sample has about 390,000 distinct CDR3 sequences; around a sixth are singletons. Sequences were obtained from PBMCs or a T cell subset sorted from them (not recorded which). Receptor source: a man aged 18-30 years who had mild COVID-19 (a few samples of this study predate the infection). Cell type and time point are not known.

The J gene is TRBJ1-5, the V gene TRBV19, with D possibly matching TRBD1 (6 bases). In germline, CDR1 is LNHDA, CDR2 SQIVND (reference sequence). Trimming took 11 bases from V and 2 from J, leaving 13 bases between them. CDR3 length: 13 amino acids. This CDR3 is CAVAGERNQPQHF. The CDR3 bases are TGTGCCGTCGCAGGGGAGCGCAATCAGCCCCAGCATTTT.

V gene TRBV6-2 or TRBV6-3 combines with J gene TRBJ1-5; D is unresolved. Trimming cost V 8 bases and J 0 bases, with 14 bases left between them. Germline CDR1 MNHEY, CDR2 SVGEGT. CDR3 size: 15 residues. The CDR3 sequence is CASRVKLDSNQPQHF. CDR3 DNA: TGTGCCAGCCGGGTCAAGCTGGATAGCAATCAGCCCCAGCATTTT.

This clonotype was counted a few times. The rearrangement joins TRBV12-3 or TRBV12-4 to TRBJ1-4; weak D call: TRBD1 (5 bases). V shed 6 bases and J shed 7 bases, with 15 bases lying between them. CDR3 size: 14 residues. CDR3 in amino acids: CASSASGTAEKLFF. The CDR3 DNA reads as TGTGCCAGCAGCGCCTCGGGGACTGCTGAAAAACTGTTTTTT.

This rearrangement joins TRBV7-9 to TRBJ1-1; 7 bases line up with TRBD1. CDR3 length: 15 amino acids. Germline V gene lookup returns CDR1 SEHNR and CDR2 FQNEAQ (reference sequence). V trimming: 4 bases; J trimming: 3 bases; junction bases outside the gene matches: 8. The chain's CDR3 is CASSSNRGADTEAFF. CDR3 bases: TGTGCCAGCAGCTCCAACAGGGGAGCGGACACTGAAGCTTTCTTT. Drawing the rest from reference TRBV7-9 and TRBJ1-1, the complete variable domain is DTGVSQNPRHKITKRGQNVTFRCDPISEHNRLYWYRQTLGQGPEFLTYFQNEAQLEKSRLLSDRFSAERPKGSFSTLEIQRTEQGDSAMYLCASSSNRGADTEAFFGQGTRLTVV.

This chain joins TRBV7-8 and TRBJ2-1, with TRBD2 matching over 11 bases. The CDR3 covers 17 residues. V dropped 3 bases and J dropped 3; count of bases not matched to a gene: 7. The germline V gene encodes CDR1 SGHVS and CDR2 FQNEAQ. The CDR3 spells CASSFPLTSGVYNEQFF. The CDR3 DNA follows: TGTGCCAGCAGCTTCCCTTTGACTAGCGGGGTCTACAATGAGCAGTTCTTC. Full variable domain (missing parts from reference TRBV7-8 and TRBJ2-1): GAGVSQSPRYKVAKRGQDVALRCDPISGHVSLFWYQQALGQGPEFLTYFQNEAQLDKSGLPSDRFFAERPEGSVSTLKIQRTQQEDSAVYLCASSFPLTSGVYNEQFFGPGTRLTVL.

V and J are TRBV7-9 and TRBJ1-2; D gene unclear. In germline, CDR1 is SEHNR, CDR2 FQNEAQ (reference sequence). V shed 4 bases and J shed 7 bases, with 19 bases lying between them. CDR3 size: 15 residues. DNA of the CDR3: TGTGCCAGCAGCTCACAACGTGACGGAGTCCCTGGCTACACCTTC. Protein product: CASSSQRDGVPGYTF.

This clonotype was detected only a few times. The chain employs TRBV4-1 and TRBJ2-7; tentative D call: TRBD1 (6 bases). Germline CDR1 MGHRA, CDR2 YSYEKL. Trimming left V 6 bases short and J 6 bases short, with 18 bases between. The length of the CDR3 is 14 residues. The DNA of the CDR3 is TGCGCCAGCAGGGGGGACCAGGGGAACGGCGAGCAGTACTTC. It encodes CASRGDQGNGEQYF.

This chain connects TRBV11-2 to TRBJ1-1; tentative D call: TRBD1 (6 bases). This CDR3 spans 17 amino acids. Germline CDR1 is SGHAT and CDR2 is FQNNGV. V was cut by 4 bases and J by 0 bases, with 18 bases left in between. CDR3 protein: CASSSGQTLIMNTEAFF. The DNA for the CDR3 is TGTGCCAGCAGCTCGGGACAAACACTAATCATGAACACTGAAGCTTTCTTT.

This clonotype was observed a few times. The gene calls are TRBV9 and TRBJ2-2; TRBD1 matches at 7 bases. Trimming took 0 bases from V and 5 from J; bases not matched to a gene: 7. CDR3 length equals 16 residues. CDR1 is SGDLS and CDR2 is YYNGEE in the germline V gene. CDR3: CASSVGGQAGTGELFF. The CDR3 nucleotides read TGTGCCAGCAGCGTAGGAGGACAGGCAGGGACCGGGGAGCTGTTTTTT.

This clonotype was seen only a few times. This chain links TRBV20-1 with TRBJ1-1; D gene ambiguous. From germline, CDR1 is DFQATT and CDR2 SNEGSKA (reference sequence). The CDR3 has 11 amino acids. V lost 3 bases and J lost 4, with 6 bases in between. The CDR3 bases are TGCAGTGCTAGTTTTGGCACTGAAGCTTTCTTT. It translates to CSASFGTEAFF.

The chain combines TRBV5-1 with TRBJ2-1; unclear D gene. Germline V gene lookup returns CDR1 SGHRS and CDR2 YFSETQ. This CDR3 has 13 amino acids. The ends were cut back, 6 bases at V and 5 bases at J, with 12 bases in the middle. CDR3 protein: CASTLTTNNEQFF. CDR3 in DNA: TGCGCCAGCACCCTAACTACTAACAATGAGCAGTTCTTC.

This chain uses TRBV7-2 with TRBJ2-3, with TRBD2 matching 9 bases. J was trimmed by 15 bases and V by 2 bases; bases with no gene match: 18. Germline assignment: CDR1 SGHTA and CDR2 FQGNSA. CDR3 size: 16 residues. In DNA form, the CDR3 reads TGTGCCAGCAGCTTACCCCCGGGGCGGGGGGGCCGGATTCACTATTTT. Amino acid sequence: CASSLPPGRGGRIHYF.

The chain uses TRBV30 and TRBJ2-1; TRBD1 or TRBD2 may be the D gene (5 bases each). With 2 bases removed from V and 6 bases from J, the gap between germline ends came to 11 bases. CDR1 GTSNPN and CDR2 SVGIG come from the germline V gene (reference sequence). The CDR3 spans 13 residues. CDR3 in DNA: TGTGCCTGGAGTCGGGGCATCTCCAATGAGCAGTTCTTC. It encodes CAWSRGISNEQFF.

This clonotype was recorded a few times. The chain is built from TRBV29-1 and TRBJ1-5; tentative D call: TRBD1 (5 bases). The CDR3 covers 13 residues. Germline CDR1 reads SQVTM; CDR2 reads ANQGSEA. Trimming shortened V by 5 bases and J by 3 bases, and 11 bases separated the two germline ends. This CDR3 is CSVLWGNNQPQHF. The CDR3 nucleotides read TGCAGCGTTCTTTGGGGGAACAATCAGCCCCAGCATTTT. The full variable domain, its missing parts supplied by reference TRBV29-1 and TRBJ1-5, is SAVISQKPSRDICQRGTSLTIQCQVDSQVTMMFWYRQQPGQSLTLIATANQGSEATYESGFVIDKFPISRPNLTFSTLTVSNMSPEDSSIYLCSVLWGNNQPQHFGDGTRLSIL.

V gene TRBV3-1 combines with J gene TRBJ2-5, with TRBD2 identical over 11 bases. J was trimmed by 4 bases and V by 3 bases; bases with no gene match: 7. CDR1 is LGHDT, CDR2 YNNKEL, per germline (reference sequence). The length of the CDR3 is 16 residues. CDR3 residues: CASSHILAGAGETQYF. CDR3 coding DNA: TGTGCCAGCAGCCATATACTAGCGGGGGCCGGAGAGACCCAGTACTTC.

This clonotype has more than one count but fewer than ten. The CDR3 nucleotides are TGTGCCAGCAGCTCGCGGGACAAATGGAAGACTGAAGCTTTCTTT. Translating it yields CASSSRDKWKTEAFF. The genes are TRBV7-9 and TRBJ1-1, with D maybe TRBD1 (6 bases). The germline CDR1 and CDR2 sequences are SEHNR and FQNEAQ (reference sequence). CDR3 length equals 15 residues. V lost 4 bases and J lost 5, with 17 bases in between.

This chain connects TRBV4-2 to TRBJ2-3, with 9 bases lining up with TRBD2. There are 16 residues in the CDR3. Per the germline V gene, CDR1 is LGHNA and CDR2 is YNFKEQ. V shed 1 base and J 2 bases; nucleotides not matched to a gene: 4. The CDR3: CASSQVSGGPTDTQYF. Written as DNA, the CDR3 is TGTGCCAGCAGCCAAGTTAGCGGGGGACCCACAGATACGCAGTATTTT.

The chain combines TRBV3-1 with TRBJ2-7; 8 positions agree with TRBD1. The CDR3 loop spans 14 amino acids. Germline V gene sequence: CDR1 LGHDT, CDR2 YNNKEL (reference sequence). The ends lost 2 bases at V and 5 bases at J; junction bases unmatched: 5. The CDR3 nucleotides read TGTGCCAGCAGCCAACCGACAGGGGTGGACGAGCAGTACTTC. Encoded protein: CASSQPTGVDEQYF.

In its sample, this clonotype was seen a few times. CDR3: CASSQGASYEQYF. The DNA of the CDR3 is TGCGCCAGCAGCCAGGGGGCGTCGTACGAGCAGTACTTC. The V gene is TRBV5-1, the J gene TRBJ2-7, with 8 bases lining up with TRBD1. V dropped 4 bases and J dropped 4; count of bases not matched to a gene: 4. The CDR3 totals 13 residues. CDR1 and CDR2 (germline): SGHRS, YFSETQ.

This clonotype was seen a few times. This rearrangement joins TRBV7-2 to TRBJ2-3; 10 nucleotides match TRBD1. This CDR3 region has 17 residues. From germline, CDR1 is SGHTA and CDR2 FQGNSA. V gave up 5 bases and J gave up 0 bases; unmatched junction bases: 8. CDR3 sequence reads: CASSRAPGQGSTDTQYF. The CDR3 DNA follows: TGTGCCAGCAGCCGAGCCCCGGGACAGGGGAGCACAGATACGCAGTATTTT.

This clonotype was seen a handful of times. CDR3 in DNA: TGCGCCAGCAGTCAAAGAGGCAGGGCCTACGAGCAGTACGTC. Residues: CASSQRGRAYEQYV. The chain recombines TRBV23-1 with TRBJ2-7, with D possibly TRBD1 on 5 matching bases. TRBV23-1 carries the ORF label, with uncertain function. This CDR3 spans 14 amino acids. V lost 2 bases, J lost 2 bases, and 10 bases lay in between.

This clonotype has more than one count but fewer than ten. The chain recombines TRBV15 with TRBJ1-4; D not resolved. The V gene's germline CDR1 is LNHNV and CDR2 YYDKDF (reference sequence). The CDR3 covers 12 residues. Trimming shortened V by 0 bases and J by 8 bases, and 4 bases separated the two germline ends. The chain's CDR3 is CATSRDVEKLFF. The CDR3 DNA follows: TGTGCCACCAGCAGAGATGTCGAAAAACTGTTTTTT.

The chain is built from TRBV3-1 and TRBJ2-7; 9 nucleotides line up with TRBD2. Germline-derived CDR1 and CDR2 are LGHDT and YNNKEL (reference sequence). The CDR3 consists of 13 residues. Trimming at V came to 2 bases and at J to 6 bases, leaving 2 bases not matched to a gene. The CDR3 sequence: CASSQNSGGEQYF. CDR3 in DNA: TGTGCCAGCAGCCAAAATAGCGGGGGCGAGCAGTACTTC.

In its sample, this clonotype was seen a few times. In DNA, the CDR3 is TGTGCCAGCAGCTTAAGGGTACACTATGGCTACACCTTC. Translated: CASSLRVHYGYTF. V gene TRBV7-2 combines with J gene TRBJ1-2; D is ambiguous. The germline gives CDR1 SGHTA, CDR2 FQGNSA. Deletions cut 2 bases from V and 3 bases from J, with 7 bases between. The CDR3 length is 13 residues.

The V and J genes are TRBV30 and TRBJ1-4; D not resolved. Trimming stripped 0 bases from V and 10 bases from J, with 12 bases between. The CDR3 sequence is 13 residues long. CDR1 and CDR2 from the germline V gene are GTSNPN and SVGIG (reference sequence). CDR3 sequence: CAWSVTVLGKLFF. CDR3 in DNA: TGTGCCTGGAGTGTGACCGTTCTGGGAAAACTGTTTTTT.

This clonotype occurred a few times. This chain uses TRBV12-3 or TRBV12-4 with TRBJ1-4; the D gene is possibly TRBD1 (5 bases). Trimming cost V 6 bases and J 7 bases, with 9 bases left between them. The length of the CDR3 is 12 residues. The CDR3 nucleotides are TGTGCCAGCAGGCAGGGCGCTGAAAAACTGTTTTTT. Protein product: CASRQGAEKLFF.

The chain employs TRBV6-6 and TRBJ2-7, with D hard to call. The length of the CDR3 is 16 residues. V lost 2 bases to trimming and J lost 0 bases, with 14 bases between them. CDR1 and CDR2 (germline): MNHNY, SVGAGI (reference sequence). This CDR3 is CASSYEVRPSSYEQYV. CDR3 sequence (DNA): TGTGCCAGCAGTTACGAGGTCCGCCCAAGCTCCTACGAGCAGTACGTC.

This clonotype was picked up a small number of times. The CDR3 sequence is CASSLAAVNYEQYF. The CDR3 nucleotides read TGTGCCAGCAGCTTGGCGGCAGTTAACTACGAGCAGTACTTC. The chain has TRBV5-5 and TRBJ2-7; D unclear. V was trimmed by 0 bases and J by 3 bases, leaving 10 bases between them. The CDR3 length is 14 residues. CDR1 and CDR2 from the germline V gene are SGHKS and YYEKEE (reference sequence).

In nucleotides, the CDR3 is TGTGCCAGCAGAGCGACAGGGGGCGCAACAAATGAGCAGTTCTTC. This encodes CASRATGGATNEQFF. The rearrangement links TRBV12-3 or TRBV12-4 to TRBJ2-1; 10 bases match TRBD1. V gave up 6 bases and J gave up 7 bases; unmatched junction bases: 9. The CDR3 has 15 amino acids.

This clonotype has just a few counts. The chain joins TRBV7-9 to TRBJ1-2; 7 nucleotides align to TRBD1. The CDR3 is 17 residues long. J was trimmed by 8 bases and V by 5 bases; bases with no gene match: 20. Germline values: CDR1 SEHNR, CDR2 FQNEAQ (reference sequence). CDR3 sequence: CASSPTIDRDRHIGYTF. The CDR3 nucleotides read TGTGCCAGCAGCCCCACTATCGACCGGGACAGACACATCGGCTACACCTTC.